The 2 T cell receptor beta chains presented below share a single source sample, sequenced in a study of blood T cell repertoires in COVID-19. Here immunoSEQ multiplex PCR was the method, and the copy in TCRdb shows in-frame clones only, minus some. The repertoire holds about 210,000 clones, with 92% as singletons. Sequencing was carried out using peripheral blood. Receptors were obtained from a man aged 30 to 39 with acute or convalescent COVID-19.

The chain joins TRBV9 to TRBJ1-1; D remains unclear. Looked up from germline, CDR1 is SGDLS and CDR2 is YYNGEE. CDR3 length: 13 amino acids. Trimming took 0 bases from V and 4 from J, leaving 7 bases between them. DNA of the CDR3: TGTGCCAGCAGCGTAGAGGGAGTCACTGAAGCTTTCTTT. Residues: CASSVEGVTEAFF.

This clone was observed a few times. The chain joins TRBV12-3 or TRBV12-4 to TRBJ2-5; 7 bases match TRBD2. The CDR3 loop spans 12 amino acids. With 5 bases clipped from V and 5 bases from J, the junction kept 2 bases outside the gene matches. The CDR3, as DNA: TGTGCCAGCAGTCGGGGGGTTGAGACCCAGTACTTC. Its protein product is CASSRGVETQYF.